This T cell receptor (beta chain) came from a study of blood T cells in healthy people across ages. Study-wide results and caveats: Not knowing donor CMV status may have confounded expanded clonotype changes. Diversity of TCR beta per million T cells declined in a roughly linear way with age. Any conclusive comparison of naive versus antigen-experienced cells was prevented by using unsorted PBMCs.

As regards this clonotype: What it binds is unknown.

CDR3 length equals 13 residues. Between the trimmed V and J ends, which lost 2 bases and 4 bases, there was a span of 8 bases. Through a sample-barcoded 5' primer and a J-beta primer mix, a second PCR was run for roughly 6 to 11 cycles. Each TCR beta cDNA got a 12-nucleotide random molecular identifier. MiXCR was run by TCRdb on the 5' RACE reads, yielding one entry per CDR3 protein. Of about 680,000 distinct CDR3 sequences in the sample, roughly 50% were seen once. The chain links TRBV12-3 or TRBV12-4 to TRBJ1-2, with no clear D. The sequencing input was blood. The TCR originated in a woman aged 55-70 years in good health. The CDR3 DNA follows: TGTGCCAGCAGTTTAAGGCGACCCTATGGCTACACCTTC. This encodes CASSLRRPYGYTF.